These 30 T cell receptor beta chains share one sample of origin, sequenced in a study of shared clonotypes between healthy human individuals. CD45RO-negative, CCR7-positively selected cells formed the naive CD8 fraction, excluding terminally differentiated effector memory CD45RA+ cells. TCRdb's table, derived via immunoSEQ multiplex PCR, lists solely in-frame clones and lacks some. This repertoire shows about 2,100,000 clones, 93% found once; its top ten account for more than 1.5%. The sample was naive CD8+ T cells from PBMCs. Receptors were obtained from a man between 18 and 29 years old in good health. Some clones in this sample may be carry-over from other donors' samples.

The chain recombines TRBV28 with TRBJ2-4; tentative D call: TRBD2 (6 bases). Germline CDR1 MDHEN, CDR2 SYDVKM. Between the trimmed V and J ends, which lost 1 base and 3 bases, there was a span of 13 bases. This CDR3 spans 16 amino acids. CDR3 in DNA: TGTGCCAGCAGTTTATTTCGAGGAGGGCTCAAAAACATTCAGTACTTC. It translates to CASSLFRGGLKNIQYF.

The chain combines TRBV5-1 with TRBJ1-5; perhaps TRBD1 as D (5 bases). CDR3 length equals 14 residues. V lost 7 bases and J lost 7, with 18 bases in between. CDR1 is SGHRS, CDR2 YFSETQ, per germline. The CDR3 here is CASADQGGGQPQHF. The CDR3 DNA reads TGCGCCAGCGCCGATCAGGGCGGTGGGCAGCCCCAGCATTTT.

The CDR3 is CASSQGGEFDEQFF. The CDR3 DNA sequence: TGCGCCAGCAGCCAGGGGGGAGAGTTCGATGAGCAGTTCTTC. This sequence joins TRBV4-3 and TRBJ2-1; perhaps TRBD2 as D (6 bases). Trimming removed 3 bases at V and 8 bases at J, with 14 bases between. This CDR3 has 14 residues. In germline, CDR1 is LGHNA, CDR2 YSLEER.

J is TRBJ2-2 and V is TRBV29-1; TRBD2 aligns across 7 bases. This CDR3 spans 15 amino acids. CDR1 SQVTM and CDR2 ANQGSEA come from the germline V gene. V shed 6 bases, J shed 5 bases, and the junction held 12 bases outside the gene matches. The CDR3 DNA follows: TGCAGCGTCATGGAAGGCGGGAGCCTTACCGGGGAGCTGTTTTTT. Its protein is CSVMEGGSLTGELFF.

The V call is TRBV28, the J call TRBJ2-2, with 10 nucleotides matching TRBD1. The V segment lost 5 bases and the J segment 8 bases; nucleotides outside the gene matches: 8. The CDR3 contains 15 residues. Germline loops: CDR1 MDHEN, CDR2 SYDVKM. CDR3 amino acids: CASSLRQGAEGELFF. The DNA of the CDR3 is TGTGCCAGCAGTCTCCGACAGGGGGCAGAGGGGGAGCTGTTTTTT.

The rearrangement uses TRBV2 and TRBJ2-1; 12 bases fit TRBD2. With V trimmed by 3 bases and J by 7 bases, 10 bases remained unmatched. The germline V gene has CDR1 SNHLY and CDR2 FYNNEI. This CDR3 is built from 17 residues. The CDR3 coding sequence is TGTGCCAGCAGTGATTCGGCTAGCGGGAGGGCTTCAAATGAGCAGTTCTTC. Protein sequence: CASSDSASGRASNEQFF.

This clone was observed a single time. This rearrangement joins TRBV11-2 to TRBJ2-7; D may be TRBD1 or TRBD2 (5 bases each). The germline gives CDR1 SGHAT, CDR2 FQNNGV. The CDR3 runs 14 residues. The germline V and J ends were trimmed by 1 base and 3 bases, with 10 bases remaining between them. The CDR3 sequence is CASSLAGTNYEQYF. In nucleotides, the CDR3 is TGTGCCAGCAGCTTAGCTGGGACCAACTACGAGCAGTACTTC.

V is TRBV7-6 and J is TRBJ2-1; D may be TRBD2 (6 bases). Germline V gene data show CDR1 as SGHVS and CDR2 as FNYEAQ. V gave up 0 bases and J gave up 0 bases, with 12 bases separating them. The CDR3 extends over 17 amino acids. The CDR3 is CASSLANGRSSYNEQFF. The CDR3 nucleotides are TGTGCCAGCAGCTTAGCTAACGGGAGAAGCTCCTACAATGAGCAGTTCTTC.

Here the CDR3 DNA reads TGCGCCAGCAGCTTTGGCAGGGGGCTCCCCGAGCAGTACTTC. Encoded protein: CASSFGRGLPEQYF. The chain uses TRBV5-1 and TRBJ2-7; TRBD1 aligns across 8 bases. Losses at the gene ends were 2 bases for V and 6 bases for J; bases not matched to a gene: 7. CDR3 length equals 14 residues. CDR1 and CDR2 from the germline V gene are SGHRS and YFSETQ.

The chain is built from TRBV2 and TRBJ2-7, with D unresolved. CDR1 and CDR2 (germline): SNHLY, FYNNEI. The CDR3 totals 15 residues. Trimming removed 7 bases from V and 0 bases from J, with 16 bases in between. This chain's CDR3 is CASNSPGGSSYEQYF. The CDR3 DNA sequence: TGTGCCAGCAACTCCCCGGGCGGTTCCTCCTACGAGCAGTACTTC.

There are a few counts of this clone. J is TRBJ1-2 and V is TRBV27; possible D gene TRBD1, 5 bases. This CDR3 is 14 amino acids long. V dropped 7 bases and J dropped 7 bases, with 19 bases sitting between them. CDR1 is MNHEY, CDR2 SMNVEV, per germline (reference sequence). The CDR3 nucleotides are TGTGCCAGCACCTCAACGGGACGGAGGGGTGGCTACACCTTC. This gives the protein CASTSTGRRGGYTF.

The J gene is TRBJ1-2, the V gene TRBV29-1, with no clear D. The germline V gene encodes CDR1 SQVTM and CDR2 ANQGSEA. V lost 6 bases and J lost 4, with 9 bases in between. CDR3 size: 11 residues. In DNA, the CDR3 is TGCAGCGTCCCGGGCCCCTATGGCTACACCTTC. Its translation is CSVPGPYGYTF.

V is TRBV9 and J is TRBJ2-7; 8 bases line up with TRBD2. The V gene's germline CDR1 is SGDLS and CDR2 YYNGEE. This CDR3 region has 16 residues. Germline trimming cut 4 bases from V and 0 bases from J; bases unmatched to any gene: 9. In DNA, the CDR3 is TGTGCCAGCAGCTCCAGACCCGGGACTAGCTCCTACGAGCAGTACTTC. Residues: CASSSRPGTSSYEQYF.

The J gene is TRBJ2-7, the V gene TRBV6-6; D is uncertain. The CDR3 totals 12 residues. The germline gives CDR1 MNHNY, CDR2 SVGAGI (reference sequence). V was trimmed by 6 bases and J by 3 bases, leaving 9 bases between them. The CDR3 DNA follows: TGTGCCAGCAGCAGCTCCGTCTACGAGCAGTACTTC. The encoded protein is CASSSSVYEQYF.

The rearrangement links TRBV28 to TRBJ2-2, with 13 positions matching TRBD2. The CDR3 is made up of 18 amino acids. V lost 6 bases to trimming and J lost 4 bases; unmatched junction nucleotides: 11. From germline, CDR1 is MDHEN and CDR2 SYDVKM. CDR3 sequence (DNA): TGTGCCAGCAGACCCGGGACTAGCGGGATTAGGGGCACCGGGGAGCTGTTTTTT. Translation gives CASRPGTSGIRGTGELFF.

This clone was found once. The chain links TRBV28 to TRBJ1-2; D gene ambiguous. V gave up 4 bases and J gave up 6 bases, with 15 bases separating them. The CDR3 is 14 amino acids. CDR1 and CDR2 (germline): MDHEN, SYDVKM. The CDR3 sequence is CASSSYSPGHGYTF. The CDR3 coding sequence is TGTGCCAGCAGTTCCTACTCACCTGGCCATGGCTACACCTTC.

The genes are TRBV15 and TRBJ1-5; D call uncertain. The length of the CDR3 is 15 residues. Trimming removed 4 bases from V and 0 bases from J, with 10 bases in between. Germline V CDR1 and CDR2: LNHNV, YYDKDF (reference sequence). The CDR3 is CATSIEPYSNQPQHF. CDR3 coding DNA: TGTGCCACCAGCATTGAGCCTTATAGCAATCAGCCCCAGCATTTT.

The chain joins TRBV11-2 to TRBJ1-2, with no clear D. Trimming stripped 4 bases from V and 8 bases from J, with 20 bases between. This CDR3 comprises 15 residues. CDR1 SGHAT and CDR2 FQNNGV come from the germline V gene. In DNA, the CDR3 is TGTGCCAGCAGCTCCCCCGGTCTCTACATCGCAGGCTACACCTTC. As protein: CASSSPGLYIAGYTF.

This chain connects TRBV29-1 to TRBJ2-3; a possible D gene is TRBD2 (5 bases). The V gene lost 0 bases and the J gene lost 2 bases, with 12 bases spanning the gap. Germline V gene lookup returns CDR1 SQVTM and CDR2 ANQGSEA. The CDR3 is made up of 15 amino acids. In DNA form, the CDR3 reads TGCAGCGTTGAAGATCAGCGGTCCCCCACAGATACGCAGTATTTT. It translates to CSVEDQRSPTDTQYF.

The rearrangement joins TRBV7-7 to TRBJ2-7; maybe TRBD1 (6 bases). Trimming pared 4 bases from V and 6 bases from J, leaving 13 bases between. Germline V gene lookup returns CDR1 SSHAT and CDR2 FNYEAQ (reference sequence). The length of the CDR3 is 13 residues. This chain's CDR3 is CASSSGHPGEQYF. The DNA for the CDR3 is TGTGCCAGCAGCTCGGGACACCCGGGCGAGCAGTACTTC.

This rearrangement joins TRBV6-5 to TRBJ1-4, with D perhaps matching TRBD1 (6 bases). Trimming shortened V by 5 bases and J by 8 bases, and 15 bases separated the two germline ends. This CDR3 region has 14 residues. Looked up from germline, CDR1 is MNHEY and CDR2 is SVGAGI. The CDR3 here is CASSHRGAGEKLFF. CDR3 nucleotide sequence: TGTGCCAGCAGTCACCGGGGGGCTGGGGAAAAACTGTTTTTT.

This clone was observed a handful of times. The gene calls are TRBV2 and TRBJ1-1; no definite D call. The CDR3 totals 12 residues. V gave up 5 bases and J gave up 2 bases, with 6 bases separating them. The V gene's germline CDR1 is SNHLY and CDR2 FYNNEI. CDR3 sequence reads: CASSPPNTEAFF. Written as DNA, the CDR3 is TGTGCCAGCAGTCCCCCTAACACTGAAGCTTTCTTT.

This sequence joins TRBV2 and TRBJ1-5; 7 bases line up with TRBD1. The CDR3 is 16 residues long. Unmatched junction bases numbered 14, after V lost 6 bases and J lost 6 bases. CDR1 is SNHLY and CDR2 is FYNNEI in the germline V gene. CDR3 loop: CASSQNPGGEGQPQHF. The CDR3 bases are TGTGCCAGCAGCCAGAATCCAGGGGGGGAAGGTCAGCCCCAGCATTTT.

This chain uses TRBV7-3 with TRBJ2-3; no reliable D call. V dropped 3 bases and J dropped 5 bases, with 12 bases sitting between them. Germline lookup yields CDR1 SGHTA and CDR2 FQGTGA. The CDR3 runs 14 residues. CDR3 nucleotide sequence: TGTGCCAGCAGCTTCGCGTTCTCGGGAGATACGCAGTATTTT. Protein: CASSFAFSGDTQYF.

The chain has TRBV5-1 and TRBJ1-2; possibly TRBD1 for D (6 bases). The CDR3 has 15 residues. The germline V and J ends were trimmed by 3 bases and 6 bases, with 18 bases remaining between them. Germline V gene sequence: CDR1 SGHRS, CDR2 YFSETQ. CDR3 nucleotide sequence: TGCGCCAGCAGCTCCGGACCAGACAGGCTGGATGGCTACACCTTC. Protein: CASSSGPDRLDGYTF.

This chain joins TRBV19 and TRBJ1-3; perhaps TRBD1 as D (5 bases). The CDR3 covers 16 residues. CDR1 and CDR2 (germline): LNHDA, SQIVND (reference sequence). The ends were cut back, 9 bases at V and 3 bases at J, with 21 bases in the middle. In nucleotides, the CDR3 is TGTGCCAGCAAGGAGGGAACGGGGCGATTTGGAAACACCATATATTTT. It codes for CASKEGTGRFGNTIYF.

The chain employs TRBV9 and TRBJ2-2; TRBD2 matches 9 bases. After removal of 0 bases from V and 1 base from J, the junction contained 4 bases not matched to a gene. There are 17 residues in the CDR3. Germline CDR1 and CDR2: SGDLS and YYNGEE. CDR3 in amino acids: CASSVEAGGLNTGELFF. The CDR3 DNA sequence: TGTGCCAGCAGCGTAGAAGCGGGGGGATTGAACACCGGGGAGCTGTTTTTT.

V is TRBV4-1 and J is TRBJ2-7, with D unresolved. From germline, CDR1 is MGHRA and CDR2 YSYEKL. V was clipped by 0 bases and J by 0 bases, with 9 bases between them. There are 15 residues in the CDR3. Written as DNA, the CDR3 is TGCGCCAGCAGCCAAGAGTGGCAGAGCTCCTACGAGCAGTACTTC. It encodes CASSQEWQSSYEQYF.

The chain carries TRBV28 and TRBJ2-7; 8 bases align to TRBD1. The V gene end was trimmed by 0 bases and the J gene end by 2 bases; junction bases not matched to a gene: 9. This CDR3 region has 17 residues. From germline, CDR1 is MDHEN and CDR2 SYDVKM. The CDR3 region is CASSLWGRTGPTYEQYF. The CDR3 nucleotides are TGTGCCAGCAGTTTATGGGGCCGGACAGGGCCCACCTACGAGCAGTACTTC.

This chain connects TRBV4-1 to TRBJ2-1; perhaps TRBD1 as D (5 bases). The CDR3 is made up of 20 amino acids. The V end was cut by 5 bases, the J end by 0 bases, with 26 bases between. The germline gives CDR1 MGHRA, CDR2 YSYEKL. CDR3 coding DNA: TGCGCCAGCAGCACCCTCCCAGGACAAAGTTTCCTAAGCTCCTACAATGAGCAGTTCTTC. Translated, it gives CASSTLPGQSFLSSYNEQFF.